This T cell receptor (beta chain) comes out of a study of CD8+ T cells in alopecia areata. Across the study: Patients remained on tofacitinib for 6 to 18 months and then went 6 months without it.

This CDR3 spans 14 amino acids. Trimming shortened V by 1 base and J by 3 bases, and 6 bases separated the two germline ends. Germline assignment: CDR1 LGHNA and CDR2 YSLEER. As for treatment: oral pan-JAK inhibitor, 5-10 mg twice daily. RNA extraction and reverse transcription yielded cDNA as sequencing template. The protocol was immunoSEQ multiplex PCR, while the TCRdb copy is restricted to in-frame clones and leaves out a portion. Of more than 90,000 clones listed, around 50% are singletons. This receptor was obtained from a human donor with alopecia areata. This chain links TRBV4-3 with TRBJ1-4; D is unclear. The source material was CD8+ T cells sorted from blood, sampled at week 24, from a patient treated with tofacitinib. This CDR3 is CASSQVLPNEKLFF. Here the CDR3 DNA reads TGCGCCAGCAGCCAAGTACTGCCTAATGAAAAACTGTTTTTT.